These 5 T cell receptor beta chains share one sample of origin, sequenced in a study of blood T cell repertoires in COVID-19. Sequencing was performed with immunoSEQ multiplex PCR; in TCRdb, only in-frame clones are kept and a portion is missing. The sample consists of 95,000 to 150,000 clones, 79% of them appearing once. Sequences were obtained from peripheral blood. The receptors originated from a woman of 80 years or more with acute or convalescent COVID-19.

The chain uses TRBV30 and TRBJ2-3, with 8 bases lining up with TRBD2. The CDR3 extends over 17 amino acids. Looked up from germline, CDR1 is GTSNPN and CDR2 is SVGIG (reference sequence). V gave up 0 bases and J gave up 3 bases; unmatched junction bases: 11. CDR3 sequence (DNA): TGTGCCTGGAGTGTGGGTCCCAGCCAGCGGGGGACAGATACGCAGTATTTT. Protein product: CAWSVGPSQRGTDTQYF.

The CDR3 sequence: CASSESDRGLTNEKLFF. In DNA, the CDR3 is TGCGCCAGCAGTGAGAGTGACAGGGGCCTAACTAATGAAAAACTGTTTTTT. The J gene is TRBJ1-4, the V gene TRBV10-1; 8 nucleotides match TRBD1. V dropped 2 bases and J dropped 1; count of bases not matched to a gene: 6. Germline lookup yields CDR1 WNHNN and CDR2 SYGVQD (reference sequence). This CDR3 spans 17 amino acids.

The count of this clone is one. The gene calls are TRBV4-2 and TRBJ2-3; the match to TRBD2 covers 11 bases. J gave up 1 base and V 0 bases, and 6 bases lay outside the gene matches. Germline loops: CDR1 LGHNA, CDR2 YNFKEQ. This CDR3 is built from 18 residues. CDR3 region: CASSQEPSGGFGTDTQYF. CDR3 nucleotide sequence: TGTGCCAGCAGCCAAGAACCTAGCGGGGGGTTCGGCACAGATACGCAGTATTTT.

J is TRBJ1-1 and V is TRBV5-1; D remains unclear. Trimming pared 6 bases from V and 2 bases from J, leaving 17 bases between. The CDR3 covers 15 residues. CDR1 is SGHRS and CDR2 is YFSETQ in the germline V gene. The CDR3 reads CASKVRTESNTEAFF. The CDR3 nucleotides are TGCGCCAGCAAGGTTCGCACAGAGTCCAACACTGAAGCTTTCTTT.

This chain uses TRBV5-6 with TRBJ1-6; TRBD1 aligns across 7 bases. Germline trimming cut 7 bases from V and 3 bases from J; bases unmatched to any gene: 4. Germline CDR1 and CDR2: SGHDT and YYEEEE. This CDR3 comprises 14 residues. The CDR3: CASGRDSYNSPLHF. The CDR3 nucleotides are TGTGCCAGCGGACGGGACAGCTATAATTCACCCCTCCACTTT. Together with reference TRBV5-6 and TRBJ1-6, the CDR3 gives the full variable domain: DAGVTQSPTHLIKTRGQQVTLRCSPKSGHDTVSWYQQALGQGPQFIFQYYEEEERQRGNFPDRFSGHQFPNYSSELNVNALLLGDSALYLCASGRDSYNSPLHFGNGTRLTVT.